Below, 2 T cell receptor beta chains from the same sample are listed, as sequenced in a study of OX40 agonist ivuxolimab in advanced cancers. Profiled with immunoSEQ multiplex PCR; TCRdb holds only in-frame clones, not every one. The sample records about 110,000 clones, less than 95% being singletons. Sequencing used CD4+ or CD8+ T cells sorted from blood, obtained in a trial of the OX40 agonist ivuxolimab. The receptor set was obtained from an adult with an advanced solid tumor such as melanoma, head and neck, liver or kidney cancer.

This rearrangement joins TRBV19 to TRBJ2-5; D is unclear. Germline CDR1 LNHDA, CDR2 SQIVND (reference sequence). The CDR3 spans 12 residues. Trimming removed 6 bases from V and 1 base from J, with 6 bases in between. Here the CDR3 DNA reads TGTGCCAGTAGCAAGGGCCAAGAGACCCAGTACTTC. It is translated as CASSKGQETQYF.

This chain joins TRBV2 and TRBJ1-4, with 7 bases fitting TRBD1. J lost 5 bases, V lost 5 bases, and 8 bases had no gene match. CDR1 is SNHLY, CDR2 FYNNEI, per germline. CDR3 length equals 15 residues. The CDR3: CASSPRTGVNEKLFF. DNA of the CDR3: TGTGCCAGCAGTCCACGGACAGGTGTAAATGAAAAACTGTTTTTT.